This T cell receptor beta chain was sequenced during a study of OX40 agonist ivuxolimab in advanced cancers. As concerns this clone: Its target is unknown.

The timepoints at which blood was sampled were baseline, cycle 4 day 1, and cycle 7 day 1. Broader study findings: At doses 0.1 to 3.0 mg/kg, CD4+ and CD8+ clones expanded. Average numbers of expanded clones were greater in CD8+ T cells than in CD4+.

Per germline, CDR1 MNHEY and CDR2 SVGAGI. The CDR3 spans 14 residues. The V and J ends lost 6 bases and 7 bases respectively, with 16 bases between them. The protocol was immunoSEQ multiplex PCR, while the TCRdb copy is restricted to in-frame clones and leaves out a portion. The sample has tens of thousands of clones, 80% to 85% seen once; the top ten hold about 8%. The source was CD4+ or CD8+ T cells sorted from blood, collected in a trial of the OX40 agonist ivuxolimab. The chain recombines TRBV6-5 with TRBJ2-1; D gene unclear. The TCR sequence derives from an adult with an advanced solid tumor such as melanoma, head and neck, liver or kidney cancer. Here the CDR3 reads CASRVDPSKNEQFF. In DNA, the CDR3 is TGTGCCAGCAGGGTAGATCCCTCTAAAAATGAGCAGTTCTTC.